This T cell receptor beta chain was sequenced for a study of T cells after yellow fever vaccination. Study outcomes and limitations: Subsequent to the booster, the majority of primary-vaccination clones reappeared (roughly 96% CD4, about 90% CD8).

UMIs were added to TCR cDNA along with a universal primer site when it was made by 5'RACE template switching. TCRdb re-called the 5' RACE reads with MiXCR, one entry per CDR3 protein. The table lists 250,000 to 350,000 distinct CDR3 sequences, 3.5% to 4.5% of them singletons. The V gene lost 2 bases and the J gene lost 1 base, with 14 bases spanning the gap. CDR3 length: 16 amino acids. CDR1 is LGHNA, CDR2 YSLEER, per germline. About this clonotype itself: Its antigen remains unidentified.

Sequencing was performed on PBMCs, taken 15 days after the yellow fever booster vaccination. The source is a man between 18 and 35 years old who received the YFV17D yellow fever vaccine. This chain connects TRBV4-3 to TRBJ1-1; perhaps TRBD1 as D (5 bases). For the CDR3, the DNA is TGCGCCAGCAGCCAAATCCATCGGGACGGGAACACTGAAGCTTTCTTT. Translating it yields CASSQIHRDGNTEAFF.